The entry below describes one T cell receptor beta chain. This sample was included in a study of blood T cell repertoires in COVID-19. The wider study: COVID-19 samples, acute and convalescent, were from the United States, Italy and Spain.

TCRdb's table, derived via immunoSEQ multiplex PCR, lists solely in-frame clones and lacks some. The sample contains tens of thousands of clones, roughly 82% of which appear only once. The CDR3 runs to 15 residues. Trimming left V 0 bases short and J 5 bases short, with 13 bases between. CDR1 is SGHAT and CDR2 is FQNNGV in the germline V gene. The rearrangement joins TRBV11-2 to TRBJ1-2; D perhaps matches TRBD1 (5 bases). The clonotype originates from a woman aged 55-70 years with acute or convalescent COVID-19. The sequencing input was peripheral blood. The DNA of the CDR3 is TGTGCCAGCAGCTTAGATCCAGGGTCGGTATATGGCTACACCTTC. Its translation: CASSLDPGSVYGYTF.